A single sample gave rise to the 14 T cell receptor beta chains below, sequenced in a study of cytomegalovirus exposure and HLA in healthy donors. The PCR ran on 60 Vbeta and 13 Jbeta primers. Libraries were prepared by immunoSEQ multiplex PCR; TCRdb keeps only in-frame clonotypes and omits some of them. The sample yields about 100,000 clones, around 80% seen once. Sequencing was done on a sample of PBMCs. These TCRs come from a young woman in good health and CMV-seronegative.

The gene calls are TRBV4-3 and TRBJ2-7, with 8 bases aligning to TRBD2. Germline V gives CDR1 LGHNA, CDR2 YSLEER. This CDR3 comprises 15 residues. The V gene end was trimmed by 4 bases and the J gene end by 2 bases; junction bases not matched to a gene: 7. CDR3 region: CASSRLLAETYEQYF. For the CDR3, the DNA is TGCGCCAGCAGCCGCCTACTAGCGGAGACCTACGAGCAGTACTTC.

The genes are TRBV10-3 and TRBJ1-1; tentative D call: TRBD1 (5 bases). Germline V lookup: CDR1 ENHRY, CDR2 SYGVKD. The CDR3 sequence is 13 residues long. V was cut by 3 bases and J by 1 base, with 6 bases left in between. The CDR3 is CAISDRENTEAFF. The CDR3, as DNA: TGTGCCATCAGTGACAGGGAGAACACTGAAGCTTTCTTT.

DNA of the CDR3: TGTGCCAGCAGCCCTAAAACGAACACCGGGGAGCTGTTTTTT. Encoded protein: CASSPKTNTGELFF. This sequence joins TRBV7-2 and TRBJ2-2; no clear D gene. Trimming removed 5 bases from V and 0 bases from J, with 7 bases in between. In germline, CDR1 is SGHTA, CDR2 FQGNSA. The CDR3 runs to 14 residues.

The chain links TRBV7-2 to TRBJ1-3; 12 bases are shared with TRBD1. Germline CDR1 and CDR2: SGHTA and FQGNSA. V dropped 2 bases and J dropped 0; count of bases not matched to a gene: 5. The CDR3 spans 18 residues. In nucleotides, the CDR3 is TGTGCCAGCAGCTTACGGGGACAGGGGGCCCCCTCTGGAAACACCATATATTTT. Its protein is CASSLRGQGAPSGNTIYF.

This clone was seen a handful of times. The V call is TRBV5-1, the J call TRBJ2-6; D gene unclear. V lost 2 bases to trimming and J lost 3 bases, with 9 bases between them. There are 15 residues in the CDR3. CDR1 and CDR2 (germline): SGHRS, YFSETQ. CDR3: CASSFAESGANVLTF. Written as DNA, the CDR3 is TGCGCCAGCAGCTTCGCGGAAAGTGGGGCCAACGTCCTGACTTTC.

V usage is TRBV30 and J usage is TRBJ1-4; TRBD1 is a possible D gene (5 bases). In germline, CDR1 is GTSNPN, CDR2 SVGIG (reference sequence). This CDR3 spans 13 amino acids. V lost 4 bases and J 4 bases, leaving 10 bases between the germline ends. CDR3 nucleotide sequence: TGTGCCTGGAAAGACAGAGATAATGAAAAACTGTTTTTT. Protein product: CAWKDRDNEKLFF.

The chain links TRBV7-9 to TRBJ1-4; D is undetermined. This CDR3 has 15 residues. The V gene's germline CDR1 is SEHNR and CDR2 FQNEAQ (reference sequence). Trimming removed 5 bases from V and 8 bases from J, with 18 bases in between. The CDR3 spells CASSPPRDLGEKLFF. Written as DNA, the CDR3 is TGTGCCAGCAGCCCACCCCGGGATTTAGGGGAAAAACTGTTTTTT.

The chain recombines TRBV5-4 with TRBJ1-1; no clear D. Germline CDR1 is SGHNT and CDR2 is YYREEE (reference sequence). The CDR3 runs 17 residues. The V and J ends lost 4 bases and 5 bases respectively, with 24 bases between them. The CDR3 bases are TGTGCCAGCAGCATAGACCCGAGGTCCACGCGGTGGACTGAAGCTTTCTTT. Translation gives CASSIDPRSTRWTEAFF.

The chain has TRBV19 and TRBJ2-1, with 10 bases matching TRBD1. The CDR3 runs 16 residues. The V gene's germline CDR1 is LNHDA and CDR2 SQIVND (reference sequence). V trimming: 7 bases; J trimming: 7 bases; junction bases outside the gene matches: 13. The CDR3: CASTLTGTGERNEQFF. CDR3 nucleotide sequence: TGTGCCAGTACCCTTACCGGGACAGGGGAAAGAAATGAGCAGTTCTTC.

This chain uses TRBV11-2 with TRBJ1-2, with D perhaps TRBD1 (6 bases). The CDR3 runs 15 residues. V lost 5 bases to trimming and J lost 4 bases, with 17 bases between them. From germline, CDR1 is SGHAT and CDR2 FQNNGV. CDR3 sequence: CASSPGVAESYGYTF. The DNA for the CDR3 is TGTGCCAGCAGCCCAGGGGTGGCAGAGAGCTATGGCTACACCTTC.

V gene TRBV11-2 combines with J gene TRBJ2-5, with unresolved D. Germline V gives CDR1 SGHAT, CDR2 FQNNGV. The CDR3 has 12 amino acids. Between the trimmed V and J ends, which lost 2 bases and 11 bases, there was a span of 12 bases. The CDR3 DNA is TGTGCCAGCAGCTTAAGTGGCTCCGATCAGTACTTC. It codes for CASSLSGSDQYF.

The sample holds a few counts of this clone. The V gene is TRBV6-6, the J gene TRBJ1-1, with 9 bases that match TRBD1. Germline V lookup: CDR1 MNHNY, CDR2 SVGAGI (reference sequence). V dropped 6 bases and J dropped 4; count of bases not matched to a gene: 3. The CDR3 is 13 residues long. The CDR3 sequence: CASRTGGSTEAFF. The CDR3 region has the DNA TGTGCCAGCAGGACAGGGGGTAGCACTGAAGCTTTCTTT.

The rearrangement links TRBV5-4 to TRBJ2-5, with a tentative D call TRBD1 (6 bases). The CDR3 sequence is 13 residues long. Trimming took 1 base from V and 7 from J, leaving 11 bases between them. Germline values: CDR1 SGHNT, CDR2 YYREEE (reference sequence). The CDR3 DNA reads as TGTGCCAGCAGCTTGAGCTCCAGGGGGACCCAGTACTTC. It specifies CASSLSSRGTQYF.

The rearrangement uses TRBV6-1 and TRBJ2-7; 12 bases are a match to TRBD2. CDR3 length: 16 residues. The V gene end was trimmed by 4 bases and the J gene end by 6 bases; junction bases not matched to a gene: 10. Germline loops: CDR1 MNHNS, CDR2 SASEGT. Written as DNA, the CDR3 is TGTGCCAGCAGTGCCCTAGGACTAGCGGGACTGGGCGAGCAGTACTTC. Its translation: CASSALGLAGLGEQYF.